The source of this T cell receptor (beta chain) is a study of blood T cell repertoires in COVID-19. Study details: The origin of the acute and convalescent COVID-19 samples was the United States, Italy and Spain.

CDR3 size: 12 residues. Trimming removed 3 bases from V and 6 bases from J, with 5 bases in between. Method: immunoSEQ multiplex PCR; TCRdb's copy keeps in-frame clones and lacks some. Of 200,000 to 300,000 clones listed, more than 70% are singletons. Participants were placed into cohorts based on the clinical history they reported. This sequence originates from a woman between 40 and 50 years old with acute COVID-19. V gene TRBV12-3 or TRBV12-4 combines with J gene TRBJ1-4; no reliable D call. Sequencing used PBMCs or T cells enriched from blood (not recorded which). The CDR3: CASSFSDEKLFF. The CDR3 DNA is TGTGCCAGCAGTTTTTCGGATGAAAAACTGTTTTTT.